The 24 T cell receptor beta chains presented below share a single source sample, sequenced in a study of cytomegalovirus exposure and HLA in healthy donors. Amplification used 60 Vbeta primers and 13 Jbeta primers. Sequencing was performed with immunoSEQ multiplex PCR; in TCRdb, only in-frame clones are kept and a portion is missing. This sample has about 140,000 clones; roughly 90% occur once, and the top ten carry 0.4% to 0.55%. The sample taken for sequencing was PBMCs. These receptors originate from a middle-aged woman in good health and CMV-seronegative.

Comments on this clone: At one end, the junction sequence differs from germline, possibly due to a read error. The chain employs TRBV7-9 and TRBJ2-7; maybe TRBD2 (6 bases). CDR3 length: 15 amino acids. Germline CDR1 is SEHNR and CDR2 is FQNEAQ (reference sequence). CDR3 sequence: CSSSLPRDSAYEQYF. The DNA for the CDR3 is TGTTCCAGCAGCTTACCTCGGGACTCTGCCTACGAGCAGTACTTC.

CDR3 sequence: CASTPPGQGVYEQYF. CDR3 nucleotide sequence: TGCGCCAGCACCCCACCGGGACAGGGTGTTTACGAGCAGTACTTC. V is TRBV10-2 and J is TRBJ2-7; 9 nucleotides agree with TRBD1. The CDR3 loop spans 15 amino acids. Germline trimming cut 7 bases from V and 4 bases from J; bases unmatched to any gene: 11. CDR1 is WSHSY and CDR2 is SAAADI in the germline V gene.

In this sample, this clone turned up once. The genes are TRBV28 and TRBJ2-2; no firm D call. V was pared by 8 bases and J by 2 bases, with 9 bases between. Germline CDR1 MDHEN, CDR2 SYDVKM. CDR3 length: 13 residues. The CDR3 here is CASSGVNTGELFF. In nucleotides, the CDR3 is TGTGCCAGCTCCGGAGTCAACACCGGGGAGCTGTTTTTT.

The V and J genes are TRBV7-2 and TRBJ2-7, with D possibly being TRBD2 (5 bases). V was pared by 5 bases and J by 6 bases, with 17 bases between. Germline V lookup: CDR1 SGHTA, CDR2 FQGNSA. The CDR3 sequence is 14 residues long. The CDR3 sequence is CASSQFTKAGEQYF. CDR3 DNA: TGTGCCAGCAGCCAATTCACAAAGGCGGGCGAGCAGTACTTC.

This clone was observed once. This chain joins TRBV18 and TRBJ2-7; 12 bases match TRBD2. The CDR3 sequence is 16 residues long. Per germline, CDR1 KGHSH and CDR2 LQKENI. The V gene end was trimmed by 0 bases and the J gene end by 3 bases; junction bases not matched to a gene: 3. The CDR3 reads CASSPPGTSGLYEQYF. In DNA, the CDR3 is TGTGCCAGCTCACCACCCGGGACTAGCGGGCTCTACGAGCAGTACTTC.

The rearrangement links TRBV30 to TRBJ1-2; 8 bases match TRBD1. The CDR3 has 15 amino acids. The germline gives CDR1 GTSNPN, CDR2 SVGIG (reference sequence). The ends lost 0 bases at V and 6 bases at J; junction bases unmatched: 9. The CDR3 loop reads CAWSVPGTGGDGYTF. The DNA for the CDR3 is TGTGCCTGGAGTGTCCCCGGGACAGGAGGTGATGGCTACACCTTC.

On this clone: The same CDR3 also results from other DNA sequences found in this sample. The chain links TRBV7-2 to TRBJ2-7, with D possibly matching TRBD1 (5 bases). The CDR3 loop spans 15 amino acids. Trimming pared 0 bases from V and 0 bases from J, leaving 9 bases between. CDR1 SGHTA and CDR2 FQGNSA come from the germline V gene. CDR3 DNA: TGTGCCAGCAGCTTAGCGGGGCCGAGCTCCTACGAGCAGTACTTC. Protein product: CASSLAGPSSYEQYF.

CDR3: CARGYCEQYF. CDR3 in DNA: TGCGCCAGGGGCTACTGCGAGCAGTACTTC. The rearrangement uses TRBV10-1 and TRBJ2-7; unclear D gene. Trimming removed 9 bases from V and 6 bases from J, with 9 bases in between. Per germline, CDR1 WNHNN and CDR2 SYGVQD (reference sequence). This CDR3 has 10 amino acids.

CDR3 amino acids: CASSFSISGANVLTF. The DNA for the CDR3 is TGTGCCAGCAGCTTTTCAATCTCTGGGGCCAACGTCCTGACTTTC. V is TRBV11-3 and J is TRBJ2-6; D remains unclear. Trimming removed 3 bases at V and 0 bases at J, with 6 bases between. Germline loops: CDR1 SGHNT, CDR2 YENEEA. The CDR3 is 15 amino acids. Full variable domain (remainder filled in from reference TRBV11-3 and TRBJ2-6): EAGVVQSPRYKIIEKKQPVAFWCNPISGHNTLYWYLQNLGQGPELLIRYENEEAVDDSQLPKDRFSAERLKGVDSTLKIQPAELGDSAVYLCASSFSISGANVLTFGAGSRLTVL.

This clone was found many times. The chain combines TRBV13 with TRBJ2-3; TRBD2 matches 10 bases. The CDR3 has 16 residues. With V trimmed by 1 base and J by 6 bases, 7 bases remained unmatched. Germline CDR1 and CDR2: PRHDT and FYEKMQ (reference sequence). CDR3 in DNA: TGTGCCAGCAGCTTAGCTAGCGGGAGCTTACGGGATACGCAGTATTTT. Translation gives CASSLASGSLRDTQYF.

This CDR3 reads CASSSTGQGVWGYTF. The CDR3 DNA reads TGTGCCAGCAGTTCAACGGGACAGGGGGTCTGGGGCTACACCTTC. This sequence joins TRBV6-1 and TRBJ1-2; 11 bases match TRBD1. Germline CDR1 MNHNS, CDR2 SASEGT. The CDR3 runs 15 residues. The J segment lost 8 bases and the V segment lost 5 bases, leaving 10 bases of the junction unmatched.

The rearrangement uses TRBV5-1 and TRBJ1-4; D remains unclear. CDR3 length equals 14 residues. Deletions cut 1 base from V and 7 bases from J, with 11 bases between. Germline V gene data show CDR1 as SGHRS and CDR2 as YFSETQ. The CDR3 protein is CASSLPAGGEKLFF. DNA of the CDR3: TGCGCCAGCAGCTTGCCGGCGGGAGGTGAAAAACTGTTTTTT.

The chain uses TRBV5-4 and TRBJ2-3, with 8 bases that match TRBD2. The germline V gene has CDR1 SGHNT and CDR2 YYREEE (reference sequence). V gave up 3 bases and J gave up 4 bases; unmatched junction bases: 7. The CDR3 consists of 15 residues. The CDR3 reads CASSSRLALADTQYF. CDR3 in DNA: TGTGCCAGCAGCTCAAGACTAGCGCTGGCAGATACGCAGTATTTT.

CDR3 loop: CASSTLATETQYF. CDR3 DNA: TGTGCCAGCAGCACACTAGCGACGGAGACCCAGTACTTC. The J gene is TRBJ2-5, the V gene TRBV7-9, with 7 nucleotides matching TRBD2. CDR3 size: 13 residues. Germline V lookup: CDR1 SEHNR, CDR2 FQNEAQ (reference sequence). With 5 bases clipped from V and 5 bases from J, the junction kept 5 bases outside the gene matches.

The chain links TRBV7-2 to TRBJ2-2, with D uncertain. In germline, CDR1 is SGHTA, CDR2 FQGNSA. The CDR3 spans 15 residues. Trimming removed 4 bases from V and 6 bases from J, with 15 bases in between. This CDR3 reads CASSSMTADPGELFF. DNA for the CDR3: TGTGCCAGCAGCTCAATGACTGCAGATCCCGGGGAGCTGTTTTTT.

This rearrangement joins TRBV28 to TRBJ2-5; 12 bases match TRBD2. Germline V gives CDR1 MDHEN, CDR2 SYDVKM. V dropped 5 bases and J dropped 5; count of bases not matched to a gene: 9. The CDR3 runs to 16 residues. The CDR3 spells CASSPSGRASMETQYF. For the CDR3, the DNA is TGTGCCAGCAGTCCTAGCGGGAGGGCAAGCATGGAGACCCAGTACTTC. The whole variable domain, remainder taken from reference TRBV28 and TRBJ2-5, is DVKVTQSSRYLVKRTGEKVFLECVQDMDHENMFWYRQDPGLGLRLIYFSYDVKMKEKGDIPEGYSVSREKKERFSLILESASTNQTSMYLCASSPSGRASMETQYFGPGTRLLVL.

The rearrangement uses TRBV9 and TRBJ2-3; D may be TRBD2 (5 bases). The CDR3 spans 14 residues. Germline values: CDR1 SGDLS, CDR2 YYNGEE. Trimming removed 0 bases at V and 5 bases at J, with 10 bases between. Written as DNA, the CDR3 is TGTGCCAGCAGCGTAGGCGGGTCTTTAGATACGCAGTATTTT. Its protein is CASSVGGSLDTQYF.

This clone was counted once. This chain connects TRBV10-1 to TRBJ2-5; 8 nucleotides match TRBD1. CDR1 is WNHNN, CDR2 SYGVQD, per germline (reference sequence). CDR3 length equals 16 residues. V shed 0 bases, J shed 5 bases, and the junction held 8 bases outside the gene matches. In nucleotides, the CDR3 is TGCGCCAGCAGTGAGTCCGGACAGGGAGGTGGGGAGACCCAGTACTTC. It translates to CASSESGQGGGETQYF.

CDR3 sequence (DNA): TGCAGCGTACACGGGACAGGGCGAGACATTCAGTACTTC. Translation gives CSVHGTGRDIQYF. This sequence joins TRBV29-1 and TRBJ2-4; 9 nucleotides match TRBD1. The CDR3 length is 13 residues. V shed 6 bases, J shed 8 bases, and the junction held 8 bases outside the gene matches. The germline CDR1 and CDR2 sequences are SQVTM and ANQGSEA.

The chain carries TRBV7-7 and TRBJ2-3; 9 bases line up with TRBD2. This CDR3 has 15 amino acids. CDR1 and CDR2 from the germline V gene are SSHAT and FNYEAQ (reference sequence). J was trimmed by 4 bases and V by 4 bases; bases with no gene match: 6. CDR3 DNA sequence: TGTGCCAGCAGCTATAGCGGGAGTGACGCAGATACGCAGTATTTT. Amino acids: CASSYSGSDADTQYF.

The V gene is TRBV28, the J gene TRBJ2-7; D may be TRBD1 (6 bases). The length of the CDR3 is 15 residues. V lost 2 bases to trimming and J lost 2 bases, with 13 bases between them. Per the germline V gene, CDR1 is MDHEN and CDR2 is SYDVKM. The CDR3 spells CASSLGDTFAYEQYF. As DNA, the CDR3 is TGTGCCAGCAGTTTAGGGGACACGTTCGCCTACGAGCAGTACTTC.

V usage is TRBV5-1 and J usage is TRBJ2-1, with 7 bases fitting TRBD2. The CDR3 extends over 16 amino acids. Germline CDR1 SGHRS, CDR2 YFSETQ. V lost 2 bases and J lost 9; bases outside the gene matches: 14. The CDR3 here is CASSFITGGARSEQFF. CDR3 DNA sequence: TGCGCCAGCAGCTTTATTACGGGAGGAGCCCGAAGTGAGCAGTTCTTC.

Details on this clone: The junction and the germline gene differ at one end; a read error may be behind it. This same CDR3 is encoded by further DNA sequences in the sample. Here the CDR3 DNA reads TGTGCCAGCAGCTTATTAACGGGGTACACTGAAGCCTTCTTT. It specifies CASSLLTGYTEAFF. The chain is built from TRBV7-9 and TRBJ1-1; no clear D gene. The CDR3 totals 14 residues. Per the germline V gene, CDR1 is SEHNR and CDR2 is FQNEAQ (reference sequence).

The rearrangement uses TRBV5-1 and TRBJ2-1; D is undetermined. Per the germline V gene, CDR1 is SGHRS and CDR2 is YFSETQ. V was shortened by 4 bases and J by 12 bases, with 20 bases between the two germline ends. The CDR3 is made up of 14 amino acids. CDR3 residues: CASSAVGPRVWQFF. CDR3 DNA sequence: TGCGCCAGCAGCGCCGTCGGTCCTCGGGTGTGGCAGTTCTTC.